A single sample is the source of the 10 T cell receptor beta chains below, sequenced in a study of cytomegalovirus exposure and HLA in healthy donors. Only in-frame clones appear in the TCRdb table, and some are missing; sequencing was by immunoSEQ multiplex PCR. This table holds about 140,000 clones, around 85% found once. Sequencing input: PBMCs. Receptors were obtained from a man in his late teens or twenties in good health and CMV-seronegative.

The chain links TRBV6-6 to TRBJ2-3, with TRBD2 matching 7 bases. Germline assignment: CDR1 MNHNY and CDR2 SVGAGI (reference sequence). V gave up 6 bases and J gave up 3 bases; unmatched junction bases: 12. The CDR3 has 16 amino acids. The CDR3 DNA reads TGTGCCAGCAGACCCAAGACGGGGAGGGCTACAGATACGCAGTATTTT. This sequence encodes CASRPKTGRATDTQYF.

This clone showed up just a few times. The V call is TRBV5-6, the J call TRBJ1-5, with no clear D. Germline CDR1 and CDR2: SGHDT and YYEEEE. This CDR3 region has 14 residues. Trimming shortened V by 3 bases and J by 7 bases, and 14 bases separated the two germline ends. The CDR3 DNA reads TGTGCCAGCAGCTCGGCGGGAGGCAGACAGCCCCAGCATTTT. Translating gives CASSSAGGRQPQHF.

The J gene is TRBJ1-1, the V gene TRBV7-9, with TRBD1 as a possible D gene (5 bases). Per the germline V gene, CDR1 is SEHNR and CDR2 is FQNEAQ (reference sequence). Trimming took off 3 bases at V and 4 bases at J, with 15 bases between the two ends. The CDR3 has 15 residues. The CDR3 loop reads CASSLVTGTGTEAFF. The CDR3 bases are TGTGCCAGCAGCTTGGTAACAGGCACCGGCACTGAAGCTTTCTTT.

V and J are TRBV5-6 and TRBJ2-6; D unresolved. The CDR3 is 15 amino acids. Germline CDR1 and CDR2: SGHDT and YYEEEE. The ends were cut back, 6 bases at V and 1 base at J, with 11 bases in the middle. Here the CDR3 reads CASTLDWSGANVLTF. Here the CDR3 DNA reads TGTGCCAGCACCCTCGACTGGTCTGGGGCCAACGTCCTGACTTTC.

Only one count was recorded for this clone. This chain links TRBV5-6 with TRBJ2-5, with 15 bases matching TRBD2. Losses at the gene ends were 0 bases for V and 2 bases for J; bases not matched to a gene: 2. CDR3 size: 17 residues. Germline V gene lookup returns CDR1 SGHDT and CDR2 YYEEEE. In DNA, the CDR3 is TGTGCCAGCAGCTTGGCGGGACTAGCGGGAGGACAAGAGACCCAGTACTTC. Encoded protein: CASSLAGLAGGQETQYF.

J is TRBJ2-7 and V is TRBV6-6; D gene ambiguous. Looked up from germline, CDR1 is MNHNY and CDR2 is SVGAGI (reference sequence). Deletions cut 3 bases from V and 3 bases from J, with 12 bases between. The length of the CDR3 is 14 residues. CDR3 sequence reads: CASSYVRSDYEQYF. The CDR3 DNA is TGTGCCAGCAGTTATGTCAGAAGTGACTACGAGCAGTACTTC.

V usage is TRBV12-2 and J usage is TRBJ2-1; the table's D gene call, TRBD2, was not cross checked with the DNA. TRBV12-2 is shown as a pseudogene. The length of the CDR3 is 17 residues. The CDR3 is CASRLCGLAGGNNEQFF. CDR3 DNA sequence: TGTGCAAGTCGCTTATGCGGACTAGCGGGGGGCAACAATGAGCAGTTCTTC.

The DNA of the CDR3 is TGTGCCGGCGGGACTAGCGGAATCGAGCAGTACTTC. Translation gives CAGGTSGIEQYF. This rearrangement joins TRBV6-1 to TRBJ2-7, with TRBD2 matching 11 bases. The germline V gene has CDR1 MNHNS and CDR2 SASEGT. The CDR3 covers 12 residues. With V trimmed by 11 bases and J by 6 bases, 6 bases remained unmatched.

The chain employs TRBV29-1 and TRBJ2-7, with D perhaps TRBD2 (5 bases). Germline loops: CDR1 SQVTM, CDR2 ANQGSEA. V gave up 5 bases and J gave up 3 bases, with 14 bases separating them. The CDR3 is made up of 13 amino acids. CDR3 DNA sequence: TGCAGCGTTCGGACGCCGGAGGTCTACGAGCAGTACTTC. This gives the protein CSVRTPEVYEQYF.

V usage is TRBV6-5 and J usage is TRBJ2-7; the match to TRBD1 covers 8 bases. V trimming: 0 bases; J trimming: 3 bases; junction bases outside the gene matches: 4. Germline V gene lookup returns CDR1 MNHEY and CDR2 SVGAGI. The CDR3 has 15 residues. CDR3 residues: CASSYSPDRGYEQYF. The CDR3 DNA is TGTGCCAGCAGTTACTCGCCTGACAGGGGCTACGAGCAGTACTTC.